This T cell receptor beta chain was recovered during a study of blood T cell repertoires in COVID-19. Looking at the study overall: T cells, B-cell-depleted T cells, or PBMCs supplied cDNA or gDNA.

Only in-frame clones appear in the TCRdb table, and some are missing; sequencing was by immunoSEQ multiplex PCR. The repertoire includes some 95,000 clones, 76% of them detected once, and over 6.5% sits in the top ten. Deletions cut 7 bases from V and 3 bases from J, with 4 bases between. This CDR3 comprises 11 residues. CDR1 is LNHDA and CDR2 is SQIVND in the germline V gene (reference sequence). The clonotype was recovered from a man between 65 and 79 years old with acute or convalescent COVID-19. Sequenced sample: peripheral blood. V gene TRBV19 combines with J gene TRBJ2-1; D unclear. CDR3 nucleotides: TGTGCCAGTACCAACTACAATGAGCAGTTCTTC. This codes for CASTNYNEQFF.